Detailed here is one TCR beta chain. This specimen belongs to a study of blood T cell repertoires in COVID-19. The CDR3 has 14 amino acids. Germline-derived CDR1 and CDR2 are SNHLY and FYNNEI. J gave up 6 bases and V 9 bases, and 11 bases lay outside the gene matches. Clones were sequenced by immunoSEQ multiplex PCR, and TCRdb holds only the in-frame ones, with some missing. There are around 100,000 clones in the sample; approximately 83% occur only once, and roughly 3.3% lies in the top ten. Sequencing input: peripheral blood. The chain couples TRBV2 to TRBJ2-4; 7 bases match TRBD1. The source is a woman of 80 years or more with active or convalescent COVID-19. Written as DNA, the CDR3 is TGTGCCAGACAATCACAGGGGTCGAGAAACATTCAGTACTTC. It specifies CARQSQGSRNIQYF. The full variable domain, with the rest looked up from reference TRBV2 and TRBJ2-4, is EPEVTQTPSHQVTQMGQEVILRCVPISNHLYFYWYRQILGQKVEFLVSFYNNEISEKSEIFDDQFSVERPDGSNFTLKIRSTKLEDSAMYFCARQSQGSRNIQYFGAGTRLSVL.